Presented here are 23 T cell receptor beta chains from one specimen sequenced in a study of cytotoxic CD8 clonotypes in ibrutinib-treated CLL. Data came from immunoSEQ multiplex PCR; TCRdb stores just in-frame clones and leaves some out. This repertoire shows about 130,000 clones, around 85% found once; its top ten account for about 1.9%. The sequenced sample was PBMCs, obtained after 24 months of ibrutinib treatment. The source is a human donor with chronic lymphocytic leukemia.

The CDR3 nucleotides are TGTGCCAGCAGACAAGGACTAGCGGCCAACGTCCTGACTTTC. It encodes CASRQGLAANVLTF. V is TRBV7-2 and J is TRBJ2-6, with 8 bases fitting TRBD2. The CDR3 extends over 14 amino acids. The ends lost 6 bases at V and 6 bases at J; junction bases unmatched: 4. Germline CDR1 is SGHTA and CDR2 is FQGNSA.

CDR3 coding DNA: TGTGCCAGCAGAAAAGGCGGAAACACCGGGGAGCTGTTTTTT. It encodes CASRKGGNTGELFF. The chain joins TRBV6-1 to TRBJ2-2; unclear D gene. V was clipped by 6 bases and J by 2 bases, with 10 bases between them. Germline assignment: CDR1 MNHNS and CDR2 SASEGT. This CDR3 spans 14 amino acids.

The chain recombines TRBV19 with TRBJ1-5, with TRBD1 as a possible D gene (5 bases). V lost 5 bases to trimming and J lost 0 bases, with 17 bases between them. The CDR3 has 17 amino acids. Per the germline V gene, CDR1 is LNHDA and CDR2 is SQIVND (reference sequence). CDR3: CASSGGGRASSNQPQHF. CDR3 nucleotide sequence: TGTGCCAGTAGTGGGGGAGGGCGGGCAAGTAGCAATCAGCCCCAGCATTTT.

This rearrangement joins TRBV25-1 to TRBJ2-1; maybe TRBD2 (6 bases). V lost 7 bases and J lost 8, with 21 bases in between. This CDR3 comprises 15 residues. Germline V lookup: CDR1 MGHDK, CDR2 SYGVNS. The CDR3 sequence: CASITSGGSGDEQFF. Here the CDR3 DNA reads TGTGCCAGCATAACATCTGGGGGGAGTGGGGATGAGCAGTTCTTC.

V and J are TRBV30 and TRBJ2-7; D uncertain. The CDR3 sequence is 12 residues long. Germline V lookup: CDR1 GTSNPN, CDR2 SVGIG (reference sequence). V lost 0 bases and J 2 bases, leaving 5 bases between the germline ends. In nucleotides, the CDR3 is TGTGCCTGGAGTGTCAACCCCTACGAGCAGTACTTC. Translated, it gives CAWSVNPYEQYF.

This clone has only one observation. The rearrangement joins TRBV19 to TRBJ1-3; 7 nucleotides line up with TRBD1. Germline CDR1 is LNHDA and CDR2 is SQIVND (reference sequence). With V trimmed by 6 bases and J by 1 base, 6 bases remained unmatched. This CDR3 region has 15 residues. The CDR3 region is CASRSDRTSGNTIYF. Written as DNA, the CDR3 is TGTGCCAGTAGATCGGACAGGACTTCTGGAAACACCATATATTTT.

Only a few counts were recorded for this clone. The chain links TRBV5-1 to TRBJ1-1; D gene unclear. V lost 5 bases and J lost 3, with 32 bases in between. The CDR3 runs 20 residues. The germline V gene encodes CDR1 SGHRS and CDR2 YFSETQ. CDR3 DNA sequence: TGCGCCAGCAGTCCCATTTACTTTTCGGGGTCCCTCATTCGGTACACTGAAGCTTTCTTT. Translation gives CASSPIYFSGSLIRYTEAFF.

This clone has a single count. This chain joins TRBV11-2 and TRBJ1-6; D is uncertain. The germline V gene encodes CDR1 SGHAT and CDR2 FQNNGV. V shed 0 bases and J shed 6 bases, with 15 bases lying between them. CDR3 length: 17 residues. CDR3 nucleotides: TGTGCCAGCAGCTTAGATAGGTCCAGGCGGTTTAATTCACCCCTCCACTTT. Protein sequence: CASSLDRSRRFNSPLHF.

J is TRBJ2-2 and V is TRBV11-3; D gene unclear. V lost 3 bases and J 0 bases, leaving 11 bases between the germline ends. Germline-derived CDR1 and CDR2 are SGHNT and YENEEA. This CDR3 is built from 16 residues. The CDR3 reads CASSFATFANTGELFF. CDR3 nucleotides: TGTGCCAGCAGCTTTGCGACCTTCGCGAACACCGGGGAGCTGTTTTTT.

The CDR3 is CASSRLGQGAGEQYF. DNA for the CDR3: TGTGCCAGCTCACGACTGGGACAGGGGGCTGGGGAGCAGTACTTC. The chain carries TRBV18 and TRBJ2-7; 12 bases are shared with TRBD1. V shed 4 bases, J shed 7 bases, and the junction held 8 bases outside the gene matches. Germline CDR1 KGHSH, CDR2 LQKENI. This CDR3 is built from 15 residues. Using reference TRBV18 and TRBJ2-7 for the parts outside the CDR3, the full variable domain is NAGVMQNPRHLVRRRGQEARLRCSPMKGHSHVYWYRQLPEEGLKFMVYLQKENIIDESGMPKERFSAEFPKEGPSILRIQQVVRGDSAAYFCASSRLGQGAGEQYFGPGTRLTVT.

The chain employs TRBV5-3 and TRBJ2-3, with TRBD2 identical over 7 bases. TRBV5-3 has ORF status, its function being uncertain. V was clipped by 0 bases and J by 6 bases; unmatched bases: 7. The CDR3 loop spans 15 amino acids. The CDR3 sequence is CARSLAGREADTQYF. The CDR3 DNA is TGTGCCAGAAGCTTGGCTGGCCGGGAGGCGGATACGCAGTATTTT.

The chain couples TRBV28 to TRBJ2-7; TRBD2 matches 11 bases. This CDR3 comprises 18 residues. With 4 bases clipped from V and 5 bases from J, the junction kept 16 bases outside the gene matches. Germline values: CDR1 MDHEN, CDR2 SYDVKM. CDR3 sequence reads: CASSSSQPFQTSGNEQYF. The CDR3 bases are TGTGCCAGCAGTTCCTCCCAGCCGTTCCAGACTAGCGGGAACGAGCAGTACTTC.

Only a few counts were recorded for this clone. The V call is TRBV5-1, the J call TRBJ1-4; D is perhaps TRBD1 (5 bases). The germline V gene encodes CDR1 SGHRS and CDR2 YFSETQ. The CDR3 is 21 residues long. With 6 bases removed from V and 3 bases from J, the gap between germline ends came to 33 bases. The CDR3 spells CASIPWGVRGGPGVANEKLFF. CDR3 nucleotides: TGCGCCAGCATCCCTTGGGGTGTGAGGGGAGGCCCCGGGGTAGCTAATGAAAAACTGTTTTTT.

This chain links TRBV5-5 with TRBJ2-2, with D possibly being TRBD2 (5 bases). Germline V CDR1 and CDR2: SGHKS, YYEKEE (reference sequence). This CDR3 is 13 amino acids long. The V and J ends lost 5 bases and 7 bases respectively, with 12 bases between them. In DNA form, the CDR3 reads TGTGCCAGCAGTCTGGCGGCGGGCGGGGAGCTGTTTTTT. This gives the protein CASSLAAGGELFF.

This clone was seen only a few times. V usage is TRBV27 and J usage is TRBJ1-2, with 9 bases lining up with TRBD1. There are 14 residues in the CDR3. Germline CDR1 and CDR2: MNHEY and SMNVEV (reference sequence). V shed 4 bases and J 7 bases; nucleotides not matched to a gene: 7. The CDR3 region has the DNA TGTGCCAGCAGTTCCCGGGACAGGGCAGGTGGCTACACCTTC. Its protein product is CASSSRDRAGGYTF.

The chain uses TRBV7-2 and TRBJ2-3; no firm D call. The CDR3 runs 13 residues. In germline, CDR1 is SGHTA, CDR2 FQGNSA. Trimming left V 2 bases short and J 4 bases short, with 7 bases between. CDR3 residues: CASSLLVADTQYF. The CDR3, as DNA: TGTGCCAGCAGCTTACTAGTCGCAGATACGCAGTATTTT.

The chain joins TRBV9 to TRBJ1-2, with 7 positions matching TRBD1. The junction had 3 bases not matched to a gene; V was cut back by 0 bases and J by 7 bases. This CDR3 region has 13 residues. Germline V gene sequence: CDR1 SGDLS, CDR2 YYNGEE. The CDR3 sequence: CASSVVRGSGYTF. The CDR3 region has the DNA TGTGCCAGCAGCGTAGTCAGGGGGTCTGGCTACACCTTC.

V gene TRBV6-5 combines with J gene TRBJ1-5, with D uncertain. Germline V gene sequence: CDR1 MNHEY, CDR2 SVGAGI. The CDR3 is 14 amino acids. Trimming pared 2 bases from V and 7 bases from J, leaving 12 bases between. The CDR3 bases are TGTGCCAGCAGTTACGAGGTGACTGGGCAGCCCCAGCATTTT. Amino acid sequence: CASSYEVTGQPQHF.

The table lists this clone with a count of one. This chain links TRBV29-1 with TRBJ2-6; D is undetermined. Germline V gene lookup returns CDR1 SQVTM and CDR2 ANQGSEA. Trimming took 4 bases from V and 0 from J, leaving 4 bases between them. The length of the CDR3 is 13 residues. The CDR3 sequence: CSVVFSGANVLTF. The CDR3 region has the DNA TGCAGCGTTGTCTTCTCTGGGGCCAACGTCCTGACTTTC.

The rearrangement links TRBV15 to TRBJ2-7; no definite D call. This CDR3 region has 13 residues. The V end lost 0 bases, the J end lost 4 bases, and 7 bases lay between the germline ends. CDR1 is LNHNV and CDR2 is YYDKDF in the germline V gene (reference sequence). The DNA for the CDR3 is TGTGCCACCAGCAGAGATCAAACTTACGAGCAGTACTTC. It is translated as CATSRDQTYEQYF.

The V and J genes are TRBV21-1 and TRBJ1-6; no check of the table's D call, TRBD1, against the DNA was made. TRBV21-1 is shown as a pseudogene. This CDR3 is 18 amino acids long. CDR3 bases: TGTGCCAGCAGCAAGGACAGGGCAAATAGCTCCTATAATTCACCCCTCCACTTT. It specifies CASSKDRANSSYNSPLHF.

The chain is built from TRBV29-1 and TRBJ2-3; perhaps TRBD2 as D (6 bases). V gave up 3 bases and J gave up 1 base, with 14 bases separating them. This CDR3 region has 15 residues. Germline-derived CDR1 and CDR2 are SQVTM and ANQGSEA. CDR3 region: CSVESRREGTDTQYF. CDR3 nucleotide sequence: TGCAGCGTTGAGTCGCGGCGGGAAGGCACAGATACGCAGTATTTT.

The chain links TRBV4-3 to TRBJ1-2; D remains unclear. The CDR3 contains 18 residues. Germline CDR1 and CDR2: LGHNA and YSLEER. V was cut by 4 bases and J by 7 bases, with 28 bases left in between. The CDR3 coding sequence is TGCGCCAGCAGCCCCAACCTTATACTCCTCGACTTTAAGGGTGGCTACACCTTC. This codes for CASSPNLILLDFKGGYTF.